These 2 T cell receptor beta chains were sequenced from one sample in a study of CD8+ T cells in alopecia areata. As for treatment: oral pan-JAK inhibitor, 5-10 mg twice daily. cDNA serving as the sequencing template came from extracted, reverse transcribed RNA. Clones were sequenced by immunoSEQ multiplex PCR, and TCRdb holds only the in-frame ones, with some missing. This sample has about 200,000 clones; 58% occur once, and the top ten carry under 7%. Sequences were derived from CD4+ T cells sorted from blood, sampled at week 24, from a patient treated with tofacitinib. The receptor source for this set is a human donor with alopecia areata.

The chain has TRBV7-9 and TRBJ2-1; no clear D. The germline gives CDR1 SEHNR, CDR2 FQNEAQ (reference sequence). This CDR3 comprises 13 residues. Trimming shortened V by 1 base and J by 6 bases, and 7 bases separated the two germline ends. The CDR3 coding sequence is TGTGCCAGCAGCTTAGTTGCCTCCAATGAGCAGTTCTTC. It translates to CASSLVASNEQFF. Based on the CDR3 plus reference TRBV7-9 and TRBJ2-1, the full variable domain is DTGVSQNPRHKITKRGQNVTFRCDPISEHNRLYWYRQTLGQGPEFLTYFQNEAQLEKSRLLSDRFSAERPKGSFSTLEIQRTEQGDSAMYLCASSLVASNEQFFGPGTRLTVL.

The table lists this clone with a few counts. The V and J genes are TRBV4-1 and TRBJ1-3; no definite D call. V shed 1 base and J shed 1 base, with 5 bases lying between them. The CDR3 totals 14 residues. Germline V gives CDR1 MGHRA, CDR2 YSYEKL. In DNA, the CDR3 is TGCGCCAGCAGCCAAGCAGGATCTGGAAACACCATATATTTT. This codes for CASSQAGSGNTIYF.